Described below is a single TCR beta chain sequence and its context. Its antigen is still unknown. These data belong to a study of T cells in Graves' hyperthyroidism and ophthalmopathy. Study-wide points: Appearing also in blood were most of the thyroid clonotypes expanded above 0.001. The authors' 13 V-J model separated ophthalmopathy from stable hyperthyroidism.

Every diagnosis used clinical symptoms, serum thyroxine and TRAb, thyroid ultrasound and orbital computed tomography. TCR beta CDR3 sequences were amplified from RNA transcripts. The TCR CDR3 first-round RT-PCR relied on the HTBI primer set. TCRdb passed the multiplex PCR reads through MiXCR, listing each CDR3 protein once. The sample holds 490,000 or so distinct CDR3 sequences; about 20% are singletons and the top ten take roughly 44%. The sequence was obtained from a man aged 40-49 years with Graves' ophthalmopathy. The source material was blood.

The CDR3 protein is CASSKDEGGNTEAFF. For the CDR3, the DNA is TGTGCCAGCAGCAAAGATGAAGGGGGGAACACTGAAGCTTTCTTT. The chain joins TRBV7-6 to TRBJ1-1, with D maybe TRBD1 (6 bases). Trimming shortened V by 5 bases and J by 1 base, and 14 bases separated the two germline ends. This CDR3 is 15 amino acids long. Looked up from germline, CDR1 is SGHVS and CDR2 is FNYEAQ.